The rows below give T cell receptor beta chains drawn from one sample of a study of cytomegalovirus exposure and HLA in healthy donors. Sequenced by immunoSEQ multiplex PCR; TCRdb stores in-frame clones only, minus some. The sample lists about 120,000 clones, 80% occurring once. Sequencing was performed on PBMCs. All receptors derive from a female donor in good health and CMV-seropositive. CDR3s include the opening cysteine and the closing phenylalanine or tryptophan. Each record gives: J gene, V gene, clone size, D gene, CDR3 protein, CDR3 DNA. A D gene is named only where the DNA matches it firmly. Expanded clones get a size class; other rows say once, few or many, or leave the size out.

>TRBJ2-1|TRBV18|few|NA
CASSPTGNEQFF
TGTGCCAGCTCACCAACAGGCAATGAGCAGTTCTTC
>TRBJ1-1|TRBV21-1|NA|NA
CASSDRVRGTEAFF
TGTGCCAGCAGCGACAGGGTGAGGGGCACTGAAGCTTTCTTT
>TRBJ2-1|TRBV5-1|NA|NA
CASSLEQNEQFF
TGCGCCAGCAGCTTGGAACAGAATGAGCAGTTCTTC
>TRBJ1-5|TRBV7-2|NA|NA
CASSLGSDQPQHF
TGTGCCAGCAGCTTGGGCAGTGATCAGCCCCAGCATTTT
>TRBJ2-2|TRBV2|NA|NA
CASSVVSRMNTGELFF
TGTGCCAGCAGTGTGGTTTCGAGAATGAACACCGGGGAGCTGTTTTTT
>TRBJ1-2|TRBV5-4|NA|TRBD1
CASSLGQLYGYTF
TGTGCCAGCAGCCTGGGACAGCTCTATGGCTACACCTTC
>TRBJ1-1|TRBV6-5|NA|NA
CASSIRAGKNTEAFF
TGTGCCAGCAGTATTAGAGCAGGAAAGAACACTGAAGCTTTCTTT
>TRBJ1-1|TRBV7-9|NA|NA
CSSSPSTGPTEAFF
TGTTCCAGCAGCCCATCTACAGGTCCCACTGAAGCTTTCTTT
>TRBJ1-3|TRBV18|NA|TRBD1
CASSLGQRTSGNTIYF
TGTGCCAGCTCCTTGGGACAGCGCACGTCTGGAAACACCATATATTTT
>TRBJ2-1|TRBV5-6|NA|NA
CASSFSGYEQFF
TGTGCCAGCAGCTTTAGCGGATATGAGCAGTTCTTC
>TRBJ2-5|TRBV18|NA|TRBD1
CASSPQGAGETQYF
TGTGCCAGCTCTCCACAGGGGGCAGGGGAGACCCAGTACTTC
>TRBJ2-3|TRBV7-2|NA|TRBD2
CASSLIWGLAGDTDTQYF
TGTGCCAGCAGCTTAATATGGGGACTAGCGGGGGACACAGATACGCAGTATTTT
>TRBJ2-5|TRBV9|NA|TRBD1
CASSVTGTGQETQYF
TGTGCCAGCAGCGTGACAGGGACAGGCCAAGAGACCCAGTACTTC
>TRBJ1-2|TRBV21-1|NA|NA
CASSKPQGARGYTF
TGTGCCAGCAGCAAACCCCAGGGGGCGCGGGGCTACACCTTC
>TRBJ1-1|TRBV7-9|NA|NA
CSSSLGGDTEAFF
TGTTCCAGCAGCTTAGGGGGGGACACTGAAGCTTTCTTT
>TRBJ2-5|TRBV11-2|once|TRBD1
CASRGGAGQTQYF
TGTGCCAGCAGAGGGGGCGCAGGACAGACCCAGTACTTC
>TRBJ1-1|TRBV9|once|NA
CASSPHGRHPNTEAFF
TGTGCCAGCAGCCCACATGGAAGACACCCGAACACTGAAGCTTTCTTT
>TRBJ1-2|TRBV11-2|NA|TRBD1
CASSFAPRTGGGHGYTF
TGTGCCAGCAGCTTTGCCCCCCGGACAGGGGGAGGCCATGGCTACACCTTC